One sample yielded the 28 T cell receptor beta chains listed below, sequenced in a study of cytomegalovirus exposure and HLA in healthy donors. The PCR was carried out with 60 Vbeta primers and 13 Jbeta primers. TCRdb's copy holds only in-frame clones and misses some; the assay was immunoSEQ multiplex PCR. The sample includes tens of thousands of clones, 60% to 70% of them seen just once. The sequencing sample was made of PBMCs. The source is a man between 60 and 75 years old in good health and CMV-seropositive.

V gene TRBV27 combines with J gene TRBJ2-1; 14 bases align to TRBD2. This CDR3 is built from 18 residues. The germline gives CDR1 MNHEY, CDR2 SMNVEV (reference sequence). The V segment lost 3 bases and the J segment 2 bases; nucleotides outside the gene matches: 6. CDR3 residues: CASSLTSGRARAYNEQFF. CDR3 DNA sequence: TGTGCCAGCAGTTTGACTAGCGGGAGGGCCCGGGCCTACAATGAGCAGTTCTTC.

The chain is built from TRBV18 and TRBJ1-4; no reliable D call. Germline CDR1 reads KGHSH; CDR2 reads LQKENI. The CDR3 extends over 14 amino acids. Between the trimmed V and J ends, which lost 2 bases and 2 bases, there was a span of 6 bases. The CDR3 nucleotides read TGTGCCAGCTCACCAGAACTGACTAATGAAAAACTGTTTTTT. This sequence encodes CASSPELTNEKLFF.

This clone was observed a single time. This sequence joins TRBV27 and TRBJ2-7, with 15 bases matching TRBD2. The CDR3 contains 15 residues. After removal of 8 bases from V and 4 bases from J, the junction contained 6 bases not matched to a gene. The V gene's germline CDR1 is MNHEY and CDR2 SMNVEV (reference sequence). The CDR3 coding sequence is TGTGCCAGCGGACTAGCGGGAGGGGGGAGGTACGAGCAGTACTTC. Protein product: CASGLAGGGRYEQYF.

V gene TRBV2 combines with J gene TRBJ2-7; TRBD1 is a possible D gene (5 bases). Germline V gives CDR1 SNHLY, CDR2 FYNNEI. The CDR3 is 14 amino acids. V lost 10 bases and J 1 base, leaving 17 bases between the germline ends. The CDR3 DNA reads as TGTGCCACCCAACGTCAGGGTACATCCTACGAGCAGTACTTC. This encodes CATQRQGTSYEQYF.

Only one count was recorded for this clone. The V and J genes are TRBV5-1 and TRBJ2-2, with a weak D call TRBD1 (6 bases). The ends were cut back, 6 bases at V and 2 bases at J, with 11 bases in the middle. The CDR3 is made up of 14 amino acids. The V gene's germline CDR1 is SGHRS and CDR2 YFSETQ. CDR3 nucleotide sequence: TGCGCCAGCAAACGGGACACCAACACCGGGGAGCTGTTTTTT. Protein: CASKRDTNTGELFF. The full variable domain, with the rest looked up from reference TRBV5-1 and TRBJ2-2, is KAGVTQTPRYLIKTRGQQVTLSCSPISGHRSVSWYQQTPGQGLQFLFEYFSETQRNKGNFPGRFSGRQFSNSRSEMNVSTLELGDSALYLCASKRDTNTGELFFGEGSRLTVL.

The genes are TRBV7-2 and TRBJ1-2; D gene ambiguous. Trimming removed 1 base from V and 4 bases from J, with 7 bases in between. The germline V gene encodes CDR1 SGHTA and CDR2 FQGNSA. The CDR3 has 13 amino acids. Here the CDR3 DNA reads TGTGCCAGCAGCTTAGACAGAGTCTATGGCTACACCTTC. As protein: CASSLDRVYGYTF.

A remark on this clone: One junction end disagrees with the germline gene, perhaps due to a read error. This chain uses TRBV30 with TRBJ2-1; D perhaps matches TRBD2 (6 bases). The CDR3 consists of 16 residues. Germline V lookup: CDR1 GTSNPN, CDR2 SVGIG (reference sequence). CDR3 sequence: CTWSDNGGISLNEQFF. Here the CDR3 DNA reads TGTACCTGGAGTGATAATGGGGGGATATCCCTCAATGAGCAGTTCTTC. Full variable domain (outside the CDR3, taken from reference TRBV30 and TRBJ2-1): SQTIHQWPATLVQPVGSPLSLECTVEGTSNPNLYWYRQAAGRGLQLLFYSVGIGQISSEVPQNLSASRPQDRQFILSSKKLLLSDSGFYLCTWSDNGGISLNEQFFGPGTRLTVL.

Written as DNA, the CDR3 is TGTGCCAGCAGCCCCCGGACTAGCGGATTTGAAAACACCGGGGAGCTGTTTTTT. Amino acid sequence: CASSPRTSGFENTGELFF. The V and J genes are TRBV7-6 and TRBJ2-2, with 10 bases aligning to TRBD2. Germline V gene sequence: CDR1 SGHVS, CDR2 FNYEAQ. The CDR3 has 18 amino acids. Trimming cost V 5 bases and J 2 bases; bases outside gene matches: 11.

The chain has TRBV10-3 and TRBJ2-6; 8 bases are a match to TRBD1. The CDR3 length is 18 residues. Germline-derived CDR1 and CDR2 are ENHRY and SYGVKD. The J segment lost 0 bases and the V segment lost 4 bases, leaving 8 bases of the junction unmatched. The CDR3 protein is CAISGVGTGLSGANVLTF. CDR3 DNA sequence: TGTGCCATCAGTGGGGTTGGGACAGGCCTCTCTGGGGCCAACGTCCTGACTTTC.

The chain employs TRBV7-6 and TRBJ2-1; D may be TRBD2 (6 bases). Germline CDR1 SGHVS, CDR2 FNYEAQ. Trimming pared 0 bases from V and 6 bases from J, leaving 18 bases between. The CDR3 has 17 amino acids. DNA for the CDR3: TGTGCCAGCAGCTTAGCGCAATTCGGGAGTAAGACCAATGAGCAGTTCTTC. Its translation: CASSLAQFGSKTNEQFF.

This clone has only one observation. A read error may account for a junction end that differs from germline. The CDR3 DNA reads TGTTCCAGCAGCTTAGGGACAGAAGAGACCCAGTACTTC. Translating it yields CSSSLGTEETQYF. This chain links TRBV7-9 with TRBJ2-5; TRBD1 agrees at 7 bases. Germline CDR1 reads SEHNR; CDR2 reads FQNEAQ (reference sequence). CDR3 length: 13 residues.

The CDR3 region is CASSDPLWGGTEAFF. The CDR3 coding sequence is TGTGCCAGCAGCGACCCGTTGTGGGGCGGAACTGAAGCTTTCTTT. V is TRBV9 and J is TRBJ1-1; D is perhaps TRBD1 (5 bases). Germline assignment: CDR1 SGDLS and CDR2 YYNGEE. V was pared by 3 bases and J by 5 bases, with 17 bases between. The CDR3 consists of 15 residues.

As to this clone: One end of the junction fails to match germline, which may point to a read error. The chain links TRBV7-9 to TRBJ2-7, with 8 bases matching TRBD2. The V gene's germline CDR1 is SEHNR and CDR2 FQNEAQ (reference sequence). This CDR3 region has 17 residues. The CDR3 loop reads CSSSLGSGGTSSYEQYF. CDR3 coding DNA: TGTTCCAGCAGCTTAGGATCCGGCGGGACTAGCTCCTACGAGCAGTACTTC.

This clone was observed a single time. The CDR3 is CASSLGQNMNTEAFF. The CDR3 DNA sequence: TGCGCCAGCAGCTTGGGACAGAACATGAACACTGAAGCTTTCTTT. This chain uses TRBV5-1 with TRBJ1-1; the D gene is possibly TRBD1 (5 bases). The CDR3 sequence is 15 residues long. The V gene's germline CDR1 is SGHRS and CDR2 YFSETQ. V lost 0 bases and J 0 bases, leaving 9 bases between the germline ends. The full variable domain, rest sourced from reference TRBV5-1 and TRBJ1-1, is KAGVTQTPRYLIKTRGQQVTLSCSPISGHRSVSWYQQTPGQGLQFLFEYFSETQRNKGNFPGRFSGRQFSNSRSEMNVSTLELGDSALYLCASSLGQNMNTEAFFGQGTRLTVV.

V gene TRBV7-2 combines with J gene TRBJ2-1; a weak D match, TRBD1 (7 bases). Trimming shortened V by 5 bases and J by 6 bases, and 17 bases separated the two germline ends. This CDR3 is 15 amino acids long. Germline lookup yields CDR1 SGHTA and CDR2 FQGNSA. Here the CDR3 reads CASSPGQVGGNEQFF. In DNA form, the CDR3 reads TGTGCCAGCAGCCCCGGACAGGTGGGGGGCAATGAGCAGTTCTTC.

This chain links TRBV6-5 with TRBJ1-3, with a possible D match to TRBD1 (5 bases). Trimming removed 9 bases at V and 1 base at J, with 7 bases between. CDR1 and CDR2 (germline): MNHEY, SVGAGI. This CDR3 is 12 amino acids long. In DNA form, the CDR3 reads TGTGCCAGTCGGGGGTCTGGAAACACCATATATTTT. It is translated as CASRGSGNTIYF.

The CDR3 coding sequence is TGTGCCAGTAGTCCCAGGGGACCCTACGAGCAGTACTTC. As protein: CASSPRGPYEQYF. The gene calls are TRBV19 and TRBJ2-7, with a possible D match to TRBD1 (6 bases). V dropped 5 bases and J dropped 2 bases, with 10 bases sitting between them. This CDR3 region has 13 residues. From germline, CDR1 is LNHDA and CDR2 SQIVND (reference sequence).

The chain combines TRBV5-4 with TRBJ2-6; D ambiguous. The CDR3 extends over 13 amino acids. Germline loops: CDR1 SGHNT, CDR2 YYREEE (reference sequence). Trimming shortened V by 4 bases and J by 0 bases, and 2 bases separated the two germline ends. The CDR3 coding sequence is TGTGCCAGCAGCCACTCTGGGGCCAACGTCCTGACTTTC. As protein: CASSHSGANVLTF.

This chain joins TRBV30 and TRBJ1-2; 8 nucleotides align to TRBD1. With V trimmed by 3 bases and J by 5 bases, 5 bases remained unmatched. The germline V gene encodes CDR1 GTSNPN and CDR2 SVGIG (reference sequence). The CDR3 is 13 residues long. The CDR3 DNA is TGTGCCTGGAGCCCGGGACAGGATTATGGCTACACCTTC. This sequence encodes CAWSPGQDYGYTF.

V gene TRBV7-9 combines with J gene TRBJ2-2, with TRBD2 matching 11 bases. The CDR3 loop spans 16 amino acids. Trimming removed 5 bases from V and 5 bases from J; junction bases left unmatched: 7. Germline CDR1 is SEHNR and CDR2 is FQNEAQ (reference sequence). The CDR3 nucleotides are TGTGCCAGCAGCCCCCCGGGACTAGCGGCAACCGGGGAGCTGTTTTTT. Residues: CASSPPGLAATGELFF. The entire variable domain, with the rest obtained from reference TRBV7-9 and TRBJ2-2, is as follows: DTGVSQNPRHKITKRGQNVTFRCDPISEHNRLYWYRQTLGQGPEFLTYFQNEAQLEKSRLLSDRFSAERPKGSFSTLEIQRTEQGDSAMYLCASSPPGLAATGELFFGEGSRLTVL.

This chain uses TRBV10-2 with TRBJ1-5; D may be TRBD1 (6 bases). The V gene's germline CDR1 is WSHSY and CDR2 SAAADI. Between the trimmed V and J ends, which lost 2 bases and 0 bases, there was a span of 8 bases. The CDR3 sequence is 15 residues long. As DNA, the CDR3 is TGCGCCAGCAGTGAGGGACAGAATAGCAATCAGCCCCAGCATTTT. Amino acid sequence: CASSEGQNSNQPQHF.

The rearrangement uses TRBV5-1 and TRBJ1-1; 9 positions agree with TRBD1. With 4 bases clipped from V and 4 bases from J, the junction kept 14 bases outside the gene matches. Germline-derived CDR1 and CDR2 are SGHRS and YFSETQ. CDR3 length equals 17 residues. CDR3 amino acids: CASSRGRDRDSSTEAFF. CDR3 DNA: TGCGCCAGCAGCAGAGGCCGGGACAGGGATTCGAGCACTGAAGCTTTCTTT.

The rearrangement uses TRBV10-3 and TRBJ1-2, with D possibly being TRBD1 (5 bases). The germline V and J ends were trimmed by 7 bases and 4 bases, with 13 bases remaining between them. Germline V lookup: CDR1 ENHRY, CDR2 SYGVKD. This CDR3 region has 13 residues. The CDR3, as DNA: TGTGCCATCATGGGGGGTGGTGGCTATGGCTACACCTTC. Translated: CAIMGGGGYGYTF.

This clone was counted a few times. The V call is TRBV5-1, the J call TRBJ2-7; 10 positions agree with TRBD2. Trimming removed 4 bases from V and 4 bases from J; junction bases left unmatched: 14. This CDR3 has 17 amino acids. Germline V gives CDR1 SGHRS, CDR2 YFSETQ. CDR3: CASSQGASGSAGYEQYF. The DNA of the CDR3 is TGCGCCAGCAGCCAAGGGGCTAGCGGGAGTGCGGGATACGAGCAGTACTTC.

The CDR3 reads CSVGVVSYEQYF. The CDR3 nucleotides are TGCAGCGTTGGCGTTGTTTCCTACGAGCAGTACTTC. The chain couples TRBV29-1 to TRBJ2-7; no definite D call. This CDR3 spans 12 amino acids. Trimming took 4 bases from V and 1 from J, leaving 8 bases between them. Germline V CDR1 and CDR2: SQVTM, ANQGSEA.

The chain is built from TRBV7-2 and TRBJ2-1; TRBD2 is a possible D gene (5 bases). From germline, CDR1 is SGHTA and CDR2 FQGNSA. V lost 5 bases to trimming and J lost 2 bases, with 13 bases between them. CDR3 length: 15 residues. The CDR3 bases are TGTGCCAGCAGCCCCGGGCGGGTAGCCTACAATGAGCAGTTCTTC. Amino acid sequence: CASSPGRVAYNEQFF.

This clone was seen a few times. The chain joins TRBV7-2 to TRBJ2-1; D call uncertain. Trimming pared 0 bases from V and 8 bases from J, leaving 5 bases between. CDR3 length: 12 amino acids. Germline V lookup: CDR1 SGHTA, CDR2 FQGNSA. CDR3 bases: TGTGCCAGCAGCTTAGCCGAGCATGAGCAGTTCTTC. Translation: CASSLAEHEQFF.

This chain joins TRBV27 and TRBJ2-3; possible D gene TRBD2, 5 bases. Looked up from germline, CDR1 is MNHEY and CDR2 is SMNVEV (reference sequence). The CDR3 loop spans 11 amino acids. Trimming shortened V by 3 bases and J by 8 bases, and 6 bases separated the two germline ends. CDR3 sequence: CASSFGGTQYF. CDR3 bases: TGTGCCAGCAGTTTTGGAGGTACGCAGTATTTT.